Listed below are T cell receptor beta chains from one sample, sequenced in a study of CD8 T cells in ankylosing spondylitis. TCRdb called the 5' RACE reads again in MiXCR, with one record for every CDR3 protein. The table lists approximately 220,000 distinct CDR3 sequences, 15% to 20% of them singletons. Sequenced sample: blood, either unsorted or a sorted T cell fraction (not recorded which). The receptors were gathered from a male donor with ankylosing spondylitis. Both conserved end residues are part of each CDR3. The D gene is left open where the match is weak. The size field is filled for only some rows; it gives once, few, many or a size class.

TGTGCCAGCAGCGACATGAACACCGGGGAGCTGTTTTTT	CASSDMNTGELFF	.	.	TRBV7-3	TRBJ2-2
TGCGCCAGCAGCTTGGAGGGGGGCCCCCCAGAGACCCAGTACTTC	CASSLEGGPPETQYF	few	.	TRBV5-1	TRBJ2-5
TGTGCCAGCAGCCTGGGACTAGCGGGAACCTCTAGCACAGATACGCAGTATTTT	CASSLGLAGTSSTDTQYF	.	TRBD2	TRBV11-2	TRBJ2-3
TGTGCCAGCGCCGGGCTGGACTCCTACGAGCAGTACTTC	CASAGLDSYEQYF	.	.	TRBV2	TRBJ2-7
TGTGCCAGCAGCACCGGGACAGGGTATACTGAAGCTTTCTTT	CASSTGTGYTEAFF	few	TRBD1	TRBV12-3/TRBV12-4	TRBJ1-1
TGTGCCACCAAAGTACAGGGGATGCGCAATCAGCCCCAGCATTTT	CATKVQGMRNQPQHF	few	TRBD1	TRBV28	TRBJ1-5
TGCAGTGCTAGAGTGGAGTGGAACACCGGGGTGCTGTTTTTT	CSARVEWNTGVLFF	.	.	TRBV20-1	TRBJ2-2
TGTGCCAGCAGCCAAGATTGGACAGACTACAATGAGCAGTTCTTC	CASSQDWTDYNEQFF	.	.	TRBV3-1	TRBJ2-1
TGTGCCAGCAGCTACACTAGCGGGGGGCTCGATTCTGGGGCCAACGTCCTGACTTTC	CASSYTSGGLDSGANVLTF	.	TRBD2	TRBV7-8	TRBJ2-6
TGCAGTGCTACGGACAGGGAGCCTGAAGCTTTCTTT	CSATDREPEAFF	few	TRBD1	TRBV20-1	TRBJ1-1
TGTGCCACCAGCAGAGATGGGAGGGGGTTCGAGGAGCAGTACTTC	CATSRDGRGFEEQYF	.	.	TRBV15	TRBJ2-7
TGCGCCAGCAGCTTTTTTGCCGGGTTGGCAGATACGCAGTATTTT	CASSFFAGLADTQYF	.	.	TRBV5-1	TRBJ2-3
TGTGCCAGCAGGCCCTACGGCCCAGGGACGGATTCCTACAATGAGCAGTTCTTC	CASRPYGPGTDSYNEQFF	.	.	TRBV6-1	TRBJ2-1
TGCGCCAGCAGCCAAGATTGGCCTAGCGGGAGCGACAATGAGCAGTTCTTC	CASSQDWPSGSDNEQFF	many	TRBD2	TRBV4-3	TRBJ2-1
TGTGCCAGCAGCCCCGGCCCAGCGGGGTCAGGTACGCAGTATTTT	CASSPGPAGSGTQYF	.	TRBD2	TRBV11-1	TRBJ2-3
TGTGCCACCAGCCCCCGGTGGGACGGAGCTAATACGCAGTATTTT	CATSPRWDGANTQYF	few	.	TRBV15	TRBJ2-3
TGCAGCGGGGGATCATCCTGGGGGGAGCTGTTTTTT	CSGGSSWGELFF	few	.	TRBV29-1	TRBJ2-2
TGTGCCAGCTCACCACCCGACAGGTTGTACGGGGACGATCAGTACTTC	CASSPPDRLYGDDQYF	.	.	TRBV18	TRBJ2-7
TGTGCCAGCAGCCCTGGGGGACAGGGCATGCAGCCCCAGCATTTT	CASSPGGQGMQPQHF	.	TRBD1	TRBV11-2	TRBJ1-5
TGCGCCAGCGAGGGACTAGCGAAAAGGCAGTTCTTC	CASEGLAKRQFF	few	TRBD2	TRBV4-1	TRBJ2-1
TGTGCCAGCAGCTCCGGGTCCTACTATGGCTACACCTTC	CASSSGSYYGYTF	few	.	TRBV7-2	TRBJ1-2
TGTGCCAGCAGCCAAGAAATCCCCCTCGGGGCGGGGCAAGAGACCCAGTACTTC	CASSQEIPLGAGQETQYF	.	.	TRBV3-1	TRBJ2-5
TGTGCCAGCGGGGCCGTTCGGGATCGCGAGCAGTACTTC	CASGAVRDREQYF	.	.	TRBV4-2	TRBJ2-7
TGTGCCACCAGTGATCAACAGGGCCCAGATACGCAGTATTTT	CATSDQQGPDTQYF	.	.	TRBV24-1	TRBJ2-3
TGTGCCACCGGCGGCGACCCCGGATACGAGCAGTACTTC	CATGGDPGYEQYF	.	.	TRBV28	TRBJ2-7
TGTGCCAGCAGCTTAGTCTCCTCCCGTCAAGAGACCCAGTACTTC	CASSLVSSRQETQYF	.	.	TRBV11-2	TRBJ2-5
TGTGCCAGCAGCTTTGGGCGGGACTGGGCGAACCTCTATGGCTACACCTTC	CASSFGRDWANLYGYTF	.	.	TRBV7-2	TRBJ1-2
TGCGCCAGCAGCCAAGATGCCAACACCGGGGAGCTGTTTTTT	CASSQDANTGELFF	.	.	TRBV4-3	TRBJ2-2
TGTGCCAGAAGAGCCGGGACAGGGGCCCACGAGCAGTACTTC	CARRAGTGAHEQYF	once	TRBD1	TRBV6-1	TRBJ2-7
TGCGCCAGCAGCCGCGTAGCAGGGGGCGATGAGCAGTTCTTC	CASSRVAGGDEQFF	.	TRBD1	TRBV4-1	TRBJ2-1
TGTGCCTGGAGTGTACTGGTGAACACTGAAGCTTTCTTT	CAWSVLVNTEAFF	few	.	TRBV30	TRBJ1-1
TGCGCCAGCAGCTTGGTGTTAGCGGGGGGGCTTGTATACAATGAGCAGTTCTTC	CASSLVLAGGLVYNEQFF	few	TRBD2	TRBV5-1	TRBJ2-1
TGTGCCAGCAGTGAATACTGGGGGGGGAGCAGCACTGAAGCTTTCTTT	CASSEYWGGSSTEAFF	.	.	TRBV2	TRBJ1-1
TGTGCCAGCAGCCGGACTAGCGGGAGTGAGACCCAGTACTTC	CASSRTSGSETQYF	few	TRBD2	TRBV28	TRBJ2-5
TGCGCCAGCAGCTTGCAGTCAGCAATCTCTGGAAACACCATATATTTT	CASSLQSAISGNTIYF	.	.	TRBV5-1	TRBJ1-3
TGCGCCAGCAGCTTCTGGGGGGGCACAGATACGCAGTATTTT	CASSFWGGTDTQYF	few	.	TRBV5-1	TRBJ2-3
TGTGCCAGTAGTATGGCAACAGGGCTTGGCACTGAAGCTTTCTTT	CASSMATGLGTEAFF	.	.	TRBV19	TRBJ1-1
TGTGCCTGGAGTGTTGTATCGGGCCGCTTATGGGAGACCCAGTACTTC	CAWSVVSGRLWETQYF	.	.	TRBV30	TRBJ2-5
TGCAGTGCTAGAGATTATGGGATTTTACAAGAGACCCAGTACTTC	CSARDYGILQETQYF	many	.	TRBV20-1	TRBJ2-5
TGCAGTGCTAGGCGGGACAGGGGCGATTTCTACGAGCAGTACTTC	CSARRDRGDFYEQYF	.	TRBD1	TRBV20-1	TRBJ2-7
TGCGCCAGCACCAAAGAAGCTCTAGCGGGAGGATTTTGGGAGACCCAGTACTTC	CASTKEALAGGFWETQYF	.	TRBD2	TRBV4-1	TRBJ2-5
TGTGCCAGCAGCGACCCGGGAGCGACGAACACCGGGGAGCTGTTTTTT	CASSDPGATNTGELFF	.	.	TRBV9	TRBJ2-2
TGTGCCAGCAGTTCCCAATTTAGCGGAGTCACAGATACGCAGTATTTT	CASSSQFSGVTDTQYF	.	.	TRBV27	TRBJ2-3
TGTGCCAGCAGCCCCGACGACCAAGACAGGGATACGCAGTATTTT	CASSPDDQDRDTQYF	few	.	TRBV7-9	TRBJ2-3
TGCGCCAGCAGTGGGTCAGGGGGCGGATTTTCAGATACGCAGTATTTT	CASSGSGGGFSDTQYF	few	TRBD1	TRBV10-2	TRBJ2-3
TGTGCCAGTAGTATTGCGGACAGGGGCCCCTACGAGCAGTACTTC	CASSIADRGPYEQYF	.	TRBD1	TRBV19	TRBJ2-7
TGCAGCGTCCAATGGACAGGGAGGGGCGGGAGTGCCTACGAGCAGTACTTC	CSVQWTGRGGSAYEQYF	few	.	TRBV29-1	TRBJ2-7
TGTGCCAGCAGTACCGGACAGGGACTGGAGCAGTACTTC	CASSTGQGLEQYF	.	TRBD1	TRBV27	TRBJ2-7
TGTGCCAGCAGCCCAGGCGAACAGGGGGGAGCCTTCGACGAGCAGTACTTC	CASSPGEQGGAFDEQYF	once	TRBD1	TRBV9	TRBJ2-7
TGCAGCGTTGCCGGGACAGCCAATACCTACGAGCAGTACTTC	CSVAGTANTYEQYF	.	TRBD1	TRBV29-1	TRBJ2-7
TGTGCCAGCAGCTCCGGGACAGGGAGAGGCTACACCTTC	CASSSGTGRGYTF	.	TRBD1	TRBV7-8	TRBJ1-2
TGCGCCACCCCTGATCGCCTAGTTGAGCCTCATTTT	CATPDRLVEPHF	.	.	TRBV4-3	TRBJ1-4
TGCAGCGTTGAAGAGGTCCTTAGCACAGATACGCAGTATTTT	CSVEEVLSTDTQYF	many	.	TRBV29-1	TRBJ2-3